Below, 4 T cell receptor beta chains from the same sample are listed, as sequenced in a study of T cells in women clearing cervical HPV infection. This table comes from immunoSEQ multiplex PCR, and its TCRdb copy is limited to in-frame clones, with some not included. The sample data list about 36,000 clones. Sequenced material: blood buffy coat. These receptors were taken from a woman between 18 and 70 years old with a cervical HPV16 infection that either progressed to CIN3+ or cleared (not recorded which).

About this clone: From the germline J gene comes the end of the CDR3, since the read stops 3 residues before it. The chain links TRBV12-3 or TRBV12-4 to TRBJ2-5, with TRBD2 identical over 8 bases. The CDR3 totals 14 residues. Trimming removed 6 bases from V and 5 bases from J; junction bases left unmatched: 8. CDR3 in amino acids: CASRRSSGSETQYF. The CDR3 DNA, read in part, is TGTGCCAGCAGGCGTTCTAGCGGGTCCGAGACC.

In the case of this clone: The CDR3 extends 3 residues past the end of the read, so its final part is completed from the germline J gene. The chain joins TRBV7-2 to TRBJ1-1, with 9 bases identical to TRBD1. Germline V lookup: CDR1 SGHTA, CDR2 FQGNSA. Unmatched junction bases numbered 6, after V lost 6 bases and J lost 4 bases. The CDR3 totals 14 residues. The chain's CDR3 is CASRWTGEGTEAFF. The sequenced CDR3 bases are TGTGCCAGCAGATGGACAGGGGAAGGCACTGAA. Supplemented by reference TRBV7-2 and TRBJ1-1, the full variable domain reads GAGVSQSPSNKVTEKGKDVELRCDPISGHTALYWYRQSLGQGLEFLIYFQGNSAPDKSGLPSDRFSAERTGGSVSTLTIQRTQQEDSAVYLCASRWTGEGTEAFFGQGTRLTVV.

As concerns this clone: The CDR3 extends 3 residues past the end of the read, so its final part is completed from the germline J gene. The chain is built from TRBV28 and TRBJ2-7, with 10 bases that match TRBD2. Germline CDR1 and CDR2: MDHEN and SYDVKM. The CDR3 is 18 amino acids. Trimming cost V 7 bases and J 5 bases; bases outside gene matches: 20. The CDR3 DNA, read in part, is TGTGCCAGCACCCCCCCTGCTGGGAGCGGGGGGGCGTACCACGAG. Its translation is CASTPPAGSGGAYHE. The whole CDR3 sequence is CASTPPAGSGGAYHEQYF.

With respect to this clone: The read stops 3 residues short of the end of the CDR3; the missing end is completed from the germline J gene. The chain couples TRBV7-8 to TRBJ2-3; tentative D call: TRBD1 (5 bases). CDR1 is SGHVS, CDR2 FQNEAQ, per germline. Trimming shortened V by 3 bases and J by 1 base, and 11 bases separated the two germline ends. There are 15 residues in the CDR3. Partial CDR3 DNA: TGTGCCAGCAGCTTGCAGGGCTGGGGCACAGATACG. Residues: CASSLQGWGTDT. The CDR3 reads in full as CASSLQGWGTDTQYF.